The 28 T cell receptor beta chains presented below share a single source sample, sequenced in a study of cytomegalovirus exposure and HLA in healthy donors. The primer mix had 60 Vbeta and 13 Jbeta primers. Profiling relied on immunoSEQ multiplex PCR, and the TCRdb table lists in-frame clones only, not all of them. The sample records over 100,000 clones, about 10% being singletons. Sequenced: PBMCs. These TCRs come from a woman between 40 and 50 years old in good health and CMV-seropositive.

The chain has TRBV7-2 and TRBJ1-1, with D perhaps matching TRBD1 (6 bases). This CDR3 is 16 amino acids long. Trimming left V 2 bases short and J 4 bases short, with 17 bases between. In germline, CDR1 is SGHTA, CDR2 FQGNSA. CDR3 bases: TGTGCCAGCAGCTTATCACAGGGTCTTACCACCACTGAAGCTTTCTTT. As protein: CASSLSQGLTTTEAFF.

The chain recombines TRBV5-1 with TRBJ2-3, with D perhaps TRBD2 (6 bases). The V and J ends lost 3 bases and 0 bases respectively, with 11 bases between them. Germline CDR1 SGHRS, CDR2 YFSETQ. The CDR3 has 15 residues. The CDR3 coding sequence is TGCGCCAGCAGCTCCACGGGGGAGAGCACAGATACGCAGTATTTT. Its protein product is CASSSTGESTDTQYF.

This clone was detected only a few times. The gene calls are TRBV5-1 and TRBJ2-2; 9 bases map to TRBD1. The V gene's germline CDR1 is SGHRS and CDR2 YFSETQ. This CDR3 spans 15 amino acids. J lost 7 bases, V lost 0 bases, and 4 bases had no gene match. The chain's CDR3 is CASSLGTGVNGELFF. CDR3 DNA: TGCGCCAGCAGCTTGGGGACAGGGGTTAACGGGGAGCTGTTTTTT.

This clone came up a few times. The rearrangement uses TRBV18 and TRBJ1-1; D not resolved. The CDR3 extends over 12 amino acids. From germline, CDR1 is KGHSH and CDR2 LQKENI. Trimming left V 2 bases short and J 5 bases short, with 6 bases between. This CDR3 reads CASSPGRTEAFF. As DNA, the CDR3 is TGTGCCAGCTCACCAGGGAGGACTGAAGCTTTCTTT.

The CDR3 loop reads CASSVEGANTGELFF. The CDR3 region has the DNA TGTGCCAGCAGCGTAGAGGGGGCGAACACCGGGGAGCTGTTTTTT. The V call is TRBV9, the J call TRBJ2-2; a possible D gene is TRBD1 (6 bases). Per germline, CDR1 SGDLS and CDR2 YYNGEE. Trimming removed 0 bases at V and 0 bases at J, with 6 bases between. The CDR3 totals 15 residues.

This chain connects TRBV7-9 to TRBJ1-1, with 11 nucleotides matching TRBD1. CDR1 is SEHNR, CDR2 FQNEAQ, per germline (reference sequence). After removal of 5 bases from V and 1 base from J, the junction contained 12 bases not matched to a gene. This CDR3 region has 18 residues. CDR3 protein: CASSTGTGGISPNTEAFF. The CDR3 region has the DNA TGTGCCAGCAGCACTGGGACAGGGGGGATTTCACCGAACACTGAAGCTTTCTTT.

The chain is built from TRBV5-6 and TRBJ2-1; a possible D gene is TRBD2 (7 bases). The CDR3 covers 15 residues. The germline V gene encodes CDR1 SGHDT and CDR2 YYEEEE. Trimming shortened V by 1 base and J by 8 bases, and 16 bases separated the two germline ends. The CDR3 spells CASSLWGGAYDEQFF. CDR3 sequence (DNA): TGTGCCAGCAGCTTGTGGGGGGGGGCTTACGATGAGCAGTTCTTC.

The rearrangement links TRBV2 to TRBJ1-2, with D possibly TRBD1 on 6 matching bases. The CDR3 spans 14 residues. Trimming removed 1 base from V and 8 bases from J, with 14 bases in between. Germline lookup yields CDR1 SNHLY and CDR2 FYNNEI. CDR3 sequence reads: CASSEGWTAGGYTF. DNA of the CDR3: TGTGCCAGCAGTGAAGGGTGGACAGCCGGCGGCTACACCTTC.

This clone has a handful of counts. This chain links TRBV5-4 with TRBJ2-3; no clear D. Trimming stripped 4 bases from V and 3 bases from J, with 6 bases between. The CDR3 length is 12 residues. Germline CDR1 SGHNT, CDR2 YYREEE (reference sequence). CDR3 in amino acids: CASSIDTDTQYF. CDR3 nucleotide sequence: TGTGCCAGCAGCATAGATACAGATACGCAGTATTTT.

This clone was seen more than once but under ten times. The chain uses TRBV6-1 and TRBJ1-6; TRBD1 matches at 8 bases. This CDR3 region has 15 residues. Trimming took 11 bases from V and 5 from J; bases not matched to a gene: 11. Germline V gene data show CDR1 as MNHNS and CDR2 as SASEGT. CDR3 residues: CAGGRGRIDNSPLHF. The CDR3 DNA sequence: TGTGCCGGCGGCAGGGGGCGAATAGATAATTCACCCCTCCACTTT.

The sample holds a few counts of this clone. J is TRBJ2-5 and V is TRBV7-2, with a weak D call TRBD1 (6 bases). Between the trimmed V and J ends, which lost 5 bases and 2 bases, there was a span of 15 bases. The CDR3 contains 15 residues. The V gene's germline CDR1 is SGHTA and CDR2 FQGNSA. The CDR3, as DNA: TGTGCCAGCAGCGTACAGGGTCTTTATCAAGAGACCCAGTACTTC. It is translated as CASSVQGLYQETQYF.

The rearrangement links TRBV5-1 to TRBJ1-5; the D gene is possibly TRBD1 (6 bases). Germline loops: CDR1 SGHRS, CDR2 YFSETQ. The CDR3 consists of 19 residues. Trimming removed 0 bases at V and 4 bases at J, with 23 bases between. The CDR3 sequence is CASSLVSANPTGHNQPQHF. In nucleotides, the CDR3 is TGCGCCAGCAGCTTGGTTTCCGCGAACCCGACAGGACATAATCAGCCCCAGCATTTT.

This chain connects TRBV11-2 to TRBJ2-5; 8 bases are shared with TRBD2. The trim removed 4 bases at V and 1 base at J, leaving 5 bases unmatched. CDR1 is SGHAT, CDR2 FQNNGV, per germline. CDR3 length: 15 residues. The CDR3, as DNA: TGTGCCAGCAGCTCGGCGGGGACTAGCCAAGAGACCCAGTACTTC. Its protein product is CASSSAGTSQETQYF.

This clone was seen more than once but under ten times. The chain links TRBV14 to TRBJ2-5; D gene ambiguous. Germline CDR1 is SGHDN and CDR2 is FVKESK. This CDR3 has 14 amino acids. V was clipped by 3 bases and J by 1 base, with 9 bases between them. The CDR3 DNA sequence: TGTGCCAGCAGCCAGTTTAGCCTCCAAGAGACCCAGTACTTC. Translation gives CASSQFSLQETQYF.

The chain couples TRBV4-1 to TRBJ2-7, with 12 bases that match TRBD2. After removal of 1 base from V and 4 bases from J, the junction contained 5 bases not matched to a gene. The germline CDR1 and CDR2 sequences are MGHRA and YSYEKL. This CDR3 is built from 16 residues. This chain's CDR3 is CASSQAPGTSGYEQYF. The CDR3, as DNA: TGCGCCAGCAGCCAAGCCCCGGGGACTAGCGGGTACGAGCAGTACTTC.

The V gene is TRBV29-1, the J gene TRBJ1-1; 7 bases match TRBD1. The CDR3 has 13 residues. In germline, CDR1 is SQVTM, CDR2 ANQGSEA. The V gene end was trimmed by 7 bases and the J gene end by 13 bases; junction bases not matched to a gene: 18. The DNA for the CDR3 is TGCAGCGCCAAAAGAGGGGCCGGGACAGATTTTTTCTTT. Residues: CSAKRGAGTDFFF. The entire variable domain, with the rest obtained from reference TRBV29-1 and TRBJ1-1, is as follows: SAVISQKPSRDICQRGTSLTIQCQVDSQVTMMFWYRQQPGQSLTLIATANQGSEATYESGFVIDKFPISRPNLTFSTLTVSNMSPEDSSIYLCSAKRGAGTDFFFGQGTRLTVV.

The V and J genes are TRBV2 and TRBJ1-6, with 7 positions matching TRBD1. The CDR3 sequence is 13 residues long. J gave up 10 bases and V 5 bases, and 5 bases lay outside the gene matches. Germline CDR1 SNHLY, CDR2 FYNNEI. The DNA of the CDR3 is TGTGCCAGCAGTTACCAGGGGGTCTCACCCCTCCACTTT. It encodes CASSYQGVSPLHF.

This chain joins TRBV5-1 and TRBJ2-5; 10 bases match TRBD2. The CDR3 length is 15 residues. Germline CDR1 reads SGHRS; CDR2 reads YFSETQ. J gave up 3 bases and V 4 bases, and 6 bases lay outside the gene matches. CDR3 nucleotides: TGCGCCAGCAGCATTCAAGCGGGGGGGAAAGAGACCCAGTACTTC. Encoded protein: CASSIQAGGKETQYF. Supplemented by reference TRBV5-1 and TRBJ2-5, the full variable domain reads KAGVTQTPRYLIKTRGQQVTLSCSPISGHRSVSWYQQTPGQGLQFLFEYFSETQRNKGNFPGRFSGRQFSNSRSEMNVSTLELGDSALYLCASSIQAGGKETQYFGPGTRLLVL.

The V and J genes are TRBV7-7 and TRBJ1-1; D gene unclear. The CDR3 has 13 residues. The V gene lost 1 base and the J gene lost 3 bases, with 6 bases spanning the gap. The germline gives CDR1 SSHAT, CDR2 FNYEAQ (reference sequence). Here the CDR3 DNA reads TGTGCCAGCAGCTTAGATGCGGACACTGAAGCTTTCTTT. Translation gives CASSLDADTEAFF.

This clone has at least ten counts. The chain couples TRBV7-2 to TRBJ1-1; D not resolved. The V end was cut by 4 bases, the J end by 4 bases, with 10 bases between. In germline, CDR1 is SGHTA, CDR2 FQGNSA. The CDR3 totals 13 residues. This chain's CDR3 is CASSSIAGTEAFF. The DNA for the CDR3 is TGTGCCAGCAGCTCTATAGCGGGCACTGAAGCTTTCTTT.

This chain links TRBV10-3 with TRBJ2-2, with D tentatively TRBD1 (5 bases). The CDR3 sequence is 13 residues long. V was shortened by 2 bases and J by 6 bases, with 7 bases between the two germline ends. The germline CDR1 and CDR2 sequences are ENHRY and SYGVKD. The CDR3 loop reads CAISEAGPGELFF. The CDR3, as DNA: TGTGCCATCAGTGAGGCAGGGCCCGGGGAGCTGTTTTTT.

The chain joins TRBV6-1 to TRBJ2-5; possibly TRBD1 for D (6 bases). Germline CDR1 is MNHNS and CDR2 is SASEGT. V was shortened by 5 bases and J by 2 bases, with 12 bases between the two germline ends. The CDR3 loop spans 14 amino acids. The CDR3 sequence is CASSNRQDQETQYF. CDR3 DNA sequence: TGTGCCAGCAGTAACCGACAGGATCAAGAGACCCAGTACTTC.

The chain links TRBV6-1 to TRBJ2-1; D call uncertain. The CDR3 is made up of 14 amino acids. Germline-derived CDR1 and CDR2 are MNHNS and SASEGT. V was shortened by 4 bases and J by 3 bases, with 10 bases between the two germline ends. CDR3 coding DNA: TGTGCCAGCAGTGGAGTGGTTGTCTACAATGAGCAGTTCTTC. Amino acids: CASSGVVVYNEQFF.

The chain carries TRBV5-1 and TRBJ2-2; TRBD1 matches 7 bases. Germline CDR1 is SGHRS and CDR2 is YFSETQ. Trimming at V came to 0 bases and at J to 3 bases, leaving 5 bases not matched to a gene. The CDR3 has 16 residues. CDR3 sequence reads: CASSLEGGTDTGELFF. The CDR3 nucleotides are TGCGCCAGCAGCTTGGAAGGTGGGACAGACACCGGGGAGCTGTTTTTT.

CDR3 region: CASSLDRSGSYTF. CDR3 DNA: TGTGCCAGCAGCTTGGACAGATCCGGGAGCTACACCTTC. The rearrangement uses TRBV7-6 and TRBJ1-2; a possible D gene is TRBD1 (6 bases). Germline V gene data show CDR1 as SGHVS and CDR2 as FNYEAQ. The V end lost 3 bases, the J end lost 9 bases, and 14 bases lay between the germline ends. The CDR3 contains 13 residues.

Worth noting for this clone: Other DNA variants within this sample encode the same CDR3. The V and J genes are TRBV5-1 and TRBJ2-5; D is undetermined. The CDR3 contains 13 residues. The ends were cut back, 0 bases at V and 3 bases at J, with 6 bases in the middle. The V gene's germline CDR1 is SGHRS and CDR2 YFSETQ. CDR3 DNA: TGCGCCAGCAGCTTGGGAGTAGAAGAGACCCAGTACTTC. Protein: CASSLGVEETQYF.

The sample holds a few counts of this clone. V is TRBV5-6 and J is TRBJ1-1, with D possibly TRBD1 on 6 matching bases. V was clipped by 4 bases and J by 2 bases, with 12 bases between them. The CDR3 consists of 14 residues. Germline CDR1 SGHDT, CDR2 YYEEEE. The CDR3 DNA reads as TGTGCCAGCAGCCTCAGGGGTCGAAACACTGAAGCTTTCTTT. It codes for CASSLRGRNTEAFF.

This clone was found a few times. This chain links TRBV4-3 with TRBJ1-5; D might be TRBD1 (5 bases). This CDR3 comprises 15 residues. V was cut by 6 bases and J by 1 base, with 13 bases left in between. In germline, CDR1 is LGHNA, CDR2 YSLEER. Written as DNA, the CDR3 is TGCGCCAGCAGTTACGACAGATCGAGCAATCAGCCCCAGCATTTT. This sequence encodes CASSYDRSSNQPQHF.